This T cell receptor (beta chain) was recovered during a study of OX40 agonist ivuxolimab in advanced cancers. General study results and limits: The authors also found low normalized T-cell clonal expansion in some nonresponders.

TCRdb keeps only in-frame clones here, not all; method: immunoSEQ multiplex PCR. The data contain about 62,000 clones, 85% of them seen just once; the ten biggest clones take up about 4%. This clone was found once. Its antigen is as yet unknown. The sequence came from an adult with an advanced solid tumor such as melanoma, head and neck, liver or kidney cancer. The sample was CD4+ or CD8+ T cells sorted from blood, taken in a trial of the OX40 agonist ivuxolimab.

The CDR3 sequence: CASSLARLSPLHF. The CDR3 DNA is TGTGCCAGCTCTCTTGCCCGTCTGTCACCCCTCCACTTT. The chain recombines TRBV28 with TRBJ1-6, with D unresolved. V lost 8 bases and J 10 bases, leaving 15 bases between the germline ends. The CDR3 consists of 13 residues. CDR1 MDHEN and CDR2 SYDVKM come from the germline V gene.